Listed below are T cell receptor beta chains from one sample, sequenced in a study of cytotoxic CD8 clonotypes in ibrutinib-treated CLL. Here immunoSEQ multiplex PCR was the method, and the copy in TCRdb shows in-frame clones only, minus some. The sample records roughly 200,000 clones, about 75% being singletons. This sample comprised PBMCs, obtained after 12 months of ibrutinib treatment. The receptors derive from a human donor with chronic lymphocytic leukemia. The CDR3 runs from the conserved cysteine through the conserved F or W. The order of the fields is V gene, D gene, J gene, clone size, CDR3 protein, CDR3 DNA. The D gene is left open where the match is weak. Clone size is stated in some rows and not others, as once, few, many or a class when expanded.

>TRBV30|-|TRBJ1-5|-
CAWSLPRPLQPQHF
TGTGCCTGGAGTTTGCCCCGTCCGTTGCAGCCCCAGCATTTT
>TRBV9|-|TRBJ1-1|-
CASSVGSPENTEAFF
TGTGCCAGCAGCGTAGGTAGTCCAGAGAACACTGAAGCTTTCTTT
>TRBV6-5|-|TRBJ2-7|-
CASTLGYEQYF
TGTGCCAGCACCCTGGGGTACGAGCAGTACTTC
>TRBV10-1|-|TRBJ1-5|few
CASSDWGDDQPQHF
TGCGCCAGCAGTGATTGGGGGGATGATCAGCCCCAGCATTTT
>TRBV12-2|-|TRBJ1-3|-
CASRLKGQLDGNTIYF
TGTGCAAGTCGCTTAAAGGGACAGCTTGACGGAAACACCATATATTTT
>TRBV28|-|TRBJ2-7|-
CASSPRYEQYF
TGTGCCAGCAGCCCTCGCTACGAGCAGTACTTC
>TRBV5-1|TRBD1|TRBJ1-2|few
CASSWETGFGYTF
TGCGCCAGCAGCTGGGAGACAGGGTTTGGCTACACCTTC
>TRBV9|-|TRBJ2-3|-
CASSAPLIPPRSDTQYF
TGTGCCAGCAGCGCGCCCCTCATCCCGCCCCGTTCAGATACGCAGTATTTT
>TRBV28|-|TRBJ1-5|-
CATQVLNQPQHF
TGTGCCACCCAGGTACTCAATCAGCCCCAGCATTTT
>TRBV4-3|TRBD1|TRBJ2-3|-
CASSQDRNTDTQYF
TGCGCCAGCAGCCAGGACAGGAACACAGATACGCAGTATTTT
>TRBV29-1|-|TRBJ2-4|-
CSVEPQSDIQYF
TGCAGCGTTGAACCCCAGTCGGACATTCAGTACTTC
>TRBV7-2|-|TRBJ2-7|once
CASSPLRGRSYEQYF
TGTGCCAGCAGCCCTCTGCGGGGCCGGTCCTACGAGCAGTACTTC
>TRBV28|-|TRBJ1-2|-
CASSSPNYGYTF
TGTGCCAGCAGTTCCCCCAACTATGGCTACACCTTC
>TRBV7-6|TRBD2|TRBJ2-1|-
CASSLGGLAGYNEQFF
TGTGCCAGCAGCTTAGGGGGACTAGCGGGATACAATGAGCAGTTCTTC
>TRBV29-1|-|TRBJ2-7|once
CSVGNSYEQYF
TGCAGCGTGGGCAACTCCTACGAGCAGTACTTC
>TRBV2|TRBD1|TRBJ1-5|-
CASGDRGVQPQHF
TGTGCCAGCGGGGACAGGGGAGTTCAGCCCCAGCATTTT
>TRBV6-1|TRBD1|TRBJ1-1|few
CASKRQGLTEAFF
TGTGCCAGCAAACGACAGGGCCTCACTGAAGCTTTCTTT
>TRBV5-1|-|TRBJ2-1|-
CASSLGGDYNEQFF
TGCGCCAGCAGCTTGGGAGGGGACTACAATGAGCAGTTCTTC
>TRBV13|TRBD1|TRBJ2-7|once
CASSTRGPLKYEQYF
TGTGCCAGCAGCACGAGGGGGCCCCTAAAGTACGAGCAGTACTTC
>TRBV6-6|-|TRBJ1-6|few
CASSVGQSPLHF
TGTGCCAGCAGTGTCGGGCAATCACCCCTCCACTTT
>TRBV15|TRBD1|TRBJ1-2|-
CATSSSQGAHYGYTF
TGTGCCACCAGCAGTTCACAGGGGGCTCACTATGGCTACACCTTC
>TRBV9|-|TRBJ1-3|-
CASSGVPGGRERNTIYF
TGTGCCAGCAGCGGAGTTCCGGGAGGTCGGGAAAGAAACACCATATATTTT